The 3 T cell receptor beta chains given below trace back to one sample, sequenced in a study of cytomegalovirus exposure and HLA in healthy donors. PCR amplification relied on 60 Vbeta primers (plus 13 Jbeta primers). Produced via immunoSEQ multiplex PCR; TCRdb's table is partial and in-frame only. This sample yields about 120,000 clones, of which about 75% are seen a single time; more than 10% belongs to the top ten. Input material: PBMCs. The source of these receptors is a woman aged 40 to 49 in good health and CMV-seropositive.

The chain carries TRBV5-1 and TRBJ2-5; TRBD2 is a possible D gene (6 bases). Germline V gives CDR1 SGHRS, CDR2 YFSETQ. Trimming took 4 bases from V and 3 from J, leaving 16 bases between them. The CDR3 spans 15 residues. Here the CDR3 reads CASSQGNSGKETQYF. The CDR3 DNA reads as TGCGCCAGCAGCCAAGGGAATAGCGGAAAAGAGACCCAGTACTTC.

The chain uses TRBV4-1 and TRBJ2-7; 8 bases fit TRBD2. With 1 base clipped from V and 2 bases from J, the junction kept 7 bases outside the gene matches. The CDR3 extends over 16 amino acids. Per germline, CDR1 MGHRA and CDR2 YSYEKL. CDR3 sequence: CASSQVATSGPYEQYF. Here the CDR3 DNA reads TGCGCCAGCAGCCAAGTAGCAACTAGCGGCCCCTACGAGCAGTACTTC.

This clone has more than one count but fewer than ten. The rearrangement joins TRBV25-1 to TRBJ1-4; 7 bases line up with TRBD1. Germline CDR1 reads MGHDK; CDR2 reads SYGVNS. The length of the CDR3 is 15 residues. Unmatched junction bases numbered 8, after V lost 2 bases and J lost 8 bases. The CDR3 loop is CASSENRGLGEKLFF. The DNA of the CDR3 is TGTGCCAGCAGTGAAAACAGGGGACTTGGAGAAAAACTGTTTTTT.